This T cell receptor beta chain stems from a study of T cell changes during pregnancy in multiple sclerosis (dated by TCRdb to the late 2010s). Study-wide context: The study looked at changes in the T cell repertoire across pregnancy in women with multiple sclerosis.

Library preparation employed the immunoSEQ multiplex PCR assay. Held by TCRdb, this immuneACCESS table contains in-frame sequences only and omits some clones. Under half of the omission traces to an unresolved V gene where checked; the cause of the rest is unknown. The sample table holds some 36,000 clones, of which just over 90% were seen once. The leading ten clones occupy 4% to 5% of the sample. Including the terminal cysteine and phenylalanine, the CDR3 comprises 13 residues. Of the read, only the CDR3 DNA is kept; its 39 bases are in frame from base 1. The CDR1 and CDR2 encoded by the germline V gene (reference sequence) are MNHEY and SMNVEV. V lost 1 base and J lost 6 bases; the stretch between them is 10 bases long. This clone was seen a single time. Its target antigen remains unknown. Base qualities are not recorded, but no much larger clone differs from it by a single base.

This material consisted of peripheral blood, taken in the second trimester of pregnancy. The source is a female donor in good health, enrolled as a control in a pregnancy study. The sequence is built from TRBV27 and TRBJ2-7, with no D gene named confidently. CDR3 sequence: CASSLYRGLEQYF. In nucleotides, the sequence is TGTGCCAGCAGTTTATATCGCGGCCTCGAGCAGTACTTC.